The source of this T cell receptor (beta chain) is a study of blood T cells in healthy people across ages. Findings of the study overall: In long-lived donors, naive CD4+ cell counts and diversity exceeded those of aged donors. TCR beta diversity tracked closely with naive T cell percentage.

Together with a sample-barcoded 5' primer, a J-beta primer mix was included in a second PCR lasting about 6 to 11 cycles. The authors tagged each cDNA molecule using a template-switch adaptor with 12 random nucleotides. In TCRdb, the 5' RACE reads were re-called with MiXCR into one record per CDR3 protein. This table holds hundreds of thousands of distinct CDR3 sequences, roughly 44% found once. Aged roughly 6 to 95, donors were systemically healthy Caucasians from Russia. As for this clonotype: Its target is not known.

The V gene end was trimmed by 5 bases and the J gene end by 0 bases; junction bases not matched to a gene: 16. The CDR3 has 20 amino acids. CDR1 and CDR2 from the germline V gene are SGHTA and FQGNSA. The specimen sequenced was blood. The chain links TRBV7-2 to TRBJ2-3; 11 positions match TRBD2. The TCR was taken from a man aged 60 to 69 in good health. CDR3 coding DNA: TGTGCCAGCAGCCACCCCAAGGCTAGCGGGGGGCACCTTAGCACAGATACGCAGTATTTT. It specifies CASSHPKASGGHLSTDTQYF. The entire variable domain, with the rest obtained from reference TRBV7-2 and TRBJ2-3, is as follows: GAGVSQSPSNKVTEKGKDVELRCDPISGHTALYWYRQSLGQGLEFLIYFQGNSAPDKSGLPSDRFSAERTGGSVSTLTIQRTQQEDSAVYLCASSHPKASGGHLSTDTQYFGPGTRLTVL.